This entry features one T cell receptor beta chain sequence. What antigen it recognizes has not been identified. No much larger clonotype is one base removed from it; base qualities were not supplied. The data derive from a study of shared clonotypes between healthy human individuals (dated by TCRdb to about 2020). At the level of the whole study: Two women and a few men aged 18 to 49 years were included in the cohort. Each donor's leukapheresis produced roughly between roughly 0.9 and 8.9 billion PBMCs. Per donor, three plates each were used for CD4 naive and CD4 memory, two for CD8 naive, and one for CD8 memory. To estimate repertoire size and how much clonotypes are shared between individuals, the study performed deep sequencing of blood TCR repertoires from 4 to 6 healthy adults. To increase sequencing depth and limit assay-specific biases, different laboratories used diverse techniques to prepare libraries and sequence TCR repertoires.

The donors were healthy, HIV-negative adults who had no recently reported acute infections or vaccinations. Only Caucasian adults living in Nashville, Tennessee, USA were represented among the donors. CD4+ T cells were enriched by magnetic negative selection; naive cells were then positively selected on CD45RA, and the negative fraction formed the memory subset. Blood was obtained by leukapheresis, after which PBMCs were separated by Ficoll-Histopaque density gradient centrifugation and cryopreserved in liquid nitrogen vapor phase. Purity and quantity of every magnetically sorted T cell population were checked by analytical flow cytometry. Each sorted fraction had its genomic DNA isolated and then quantified by UV absorbance on a Nanodrop 2000c. The CDR3 contains 15 residues, cysteine and phenylalanine counted. The sequence is cut down to CDR3 DNA, 45 bases in frame from base 1. CDR1 and CDR2 were assigned from the germline V gene (reference sequence) as LNHDA and SQIVND. The V and J ends are trimmed by 5 bases and 6 bases, leaving 19 bases between them.

Using the deep immunoSEQ assay, multiplex PCR amplified TCR CDR3 regions from genomic DNA. Extracted genomic DNA from each cell subset was distributed evenly across all wells of several immunoSEQ 96-well plates, and each plate was treated as a replicate. Each replicate PCR for sorted subsets received around 200 ng genomic DNA, equal to about 29,000 T cell genomes. Purified libraries were measured with a Qubit 3.0 fluorometer, size-checked on a Bioanalyzer 2100, and measured again with the KAPA Library Quantification kit. A separate single-read 150-cycle Illumina NextSeq 550 flow cell was used to sequence each immunoSEQ 96-well plate. The original pipeline was this. Because the immunoSEQ output held only junctional sequences and lacked quality scores, the filtering could not match the filtering applied to full-length reads. To assign V/J genes and CDR3, sequences were annotated against IMGT germline references using PyIR, a Python wrapper for IgBLAST v1.9. Reads with weak V/J assignments (E-value above 1e-6), missing CDR3, stop codons, out-of-frame junctions, or ambiguous translated residues were removed. V3J clonotypes were defined as sequences sharing the same inferred V gene, J gene, and CDR3 amino acid sequence. The percentage overlap between two repertoires was calculated by dividing the number of shared unique clonotypes by the size of the smaller repertoire. Repertoire richness was assessed with RTK rarefaction, the Chao1 estimator, and Recon v2.1 estimates of unobserved clonotypes. Generation probabilities for all TCRbeta clonotypes obtained by the gDNA method from a few donors were computed using OLGA. The table comes from immuneACCESS by way of TCRdb, which keeps in-frame sequences with V and J called. Part of the clones is missing from these tables; in studies checked, under half for an unresolved V gene and the rest for unknown reasons. That table supplies the V and J calls and clone size; D and trimming were determined from the DNA. The sample table lists 2.5 million or so clones, about 92% of them with a count of one. Jointly, the top ten make up more than 0.12% of the sample.

Results the study describes overall, beyond this receptor: Because the study included only a small number of donors, the genetic and exposure-history diversity represented was limited. When a handful of donors were compared, the shared fraction of clonotypes was around 5% for naive CD4, about 4% for naive CD8, roughly 2.3% for memory CD4, and around 0.37% for memory CD8. Higher generation probabilities were observed for clonotypes shared by all four sorted-subset donors than for non-shared clonotypes. Naive subsets generally had larger estimated clonotype richness than memory subsets. Rarefaction of sorted-subset datasets indicated incomplete sequencing despite the large sequencing depth. Based on pairwise subsampling, the degree of clonotype sharing among donors was expected to be affected by sequencing depth. Sampling was restricted to blood, and TCR repertoires in tissue are likely to differ from TCR repertoires in blood.

This sequence originates from a man aged 18 to 35 in good health. Recombination joined TRBV19 with TRBJ1-2; the D gene is perhaps TRBD1, from 5 matching bases. Sequenced sample: naive CD4+ T cells sorted from blood. The sample's cell subset or site, from its label and the paper: CD45RA+ positively selected. The CDR3 has the sequence CASSVPGRRLDGYTF. The DNA reads as follows: TGTGCCAGTAGTGTACCGGGACGGAGGTTAGATGGCTACACCTTC.